This passage covers 22 T cell receptor beta chains from one sample sequenced in a study of vaccination effects on CD4 cells after COVID-19. Antigens of these TCRs are unknown. Clones were read by immunoSEQ multiplex PCR, and TCRdb kept only the in-frame ones, dropping some. Of fewer than 40,000 clones in the sample, about 63% were seen once. Antigen-specific CD4+ T cells were expanded with viral peptide pools in the ViraFEST assay before sequencing. It was after around eleven days of culture that CD4+ T cells were isolated. Sample: CD4+ T cells from PBMCs cultured with HCoV-229E spike peptides, taken before COVID-19 vaccination. The receptor source for this set is a human donor who received a COVID-19 vaccine.

This sequence joins TRBV29-1 and TRBJ1-1, with TRBD1 matching over 7 bases. The CDR3 is made up of 13 amino acids. The germline gives CDR1 SQVTM, CDR2 ANQGSEA. Trimming cost V 8 bases and J 0 bases; bases outside gene matches: 6. CDR3 protein: CSSTDRLNTEAFF. The CDR3 nucleotides read TGCAGCTCGACGGACAGGCTGAACACTGAAGCTTTCTTT.

This clone appeared a few times. The chain joins TRBV6-6 to TRBJ1-1; 8 nucleotides match TRBD1. The CDR3 runs 14 residues. CDR1 is MNHNY, CDR2 SVGAGI, per germline (reference sequence). Trimming took 7 bases from V and 3 from J; bases not matched to a gene: 7. The CDR3 loop is CASTTDRVYTEAFF. Here the CDR3 DNA reads TGTGCCAGCACTACGGACAGGGTGTACACTGAAGCTTTCTTT.

The rearrangement links TRBV6-5 to TRBJ1-5, with D perhaps matching TRBD1 (5 bases). Germline V gene lookup returns CDR1 MNHEY and CDR2 SVGAGI. V shed 10 bases and J shed 9 bases, with 22 bases lying between them. The CDR3 totals 14 residues. CDR3 sequence: CATHTGLRSRPQHF. For the CDR3, the DNA is TGTGCCACCCATACAGGACTCCGAAGTAGGCCCCAGCATTTT.

V and J are TRBV5-4 and TRBJ1-2; the D gene is possibly TRBD1 (6 bases). The V end lost 7 bases, the J end lost 2 bases, and 12 bases lay between the germline ends. The CDR3 is made up of 13 amino acids. CDR1 and CDR2 from the germline V gene are SGHNT and YYREEE (reference sequence). The CDR3 loop reads CASSRQENYGYTF. Here the CDR3 DNA reads TGTGCCAGCTCTCGACAGGAAAACTATGGCTACACCTTC.

This clone was found once. The chain combines TRBV7-9 with TRBJ2-3; D remains unclear. V was cut by 4 bases and J by 6 bases, with 5 bases left in between. This CDR3 region has 11 residues. Germline V gene sequence: CDR1 SEHNR, CDR2 FQNEAQ (reference sequence). CDR3 DNA sequence: TGTGCCAGCAGCTCATGGGATACGCAGTATTTT. It translates to CASSSWDTQYF.

The rearrangement links TRBV5-6 to TRBJ1-3; D not certain. Germline V gene lookup returns CDR1 SGHDT and CDR2 YYEEEE. CDR3 length equals 16 residues. Trimming stripped 0 bases from V and 0 bases from J, with 10 bases between. The CDR3 DNA reads TGTGCCAGCAGCTTGGAGTGGACCCCCTCTGGAAACACCATATATTTT. Protein sequence: CASSLEWTPSGNTIYF.

The J gene is TRBJ2-1, the V gene TRBV7-2; the D gene could be TRBD1 or TRBD2 (5 bases each). The V end lost 8 bases, the J end lost 9 bases, and 23 bases lay between the germline ends. The CDR3 length is 15 residues. CDR1 and CDR2 (germline): SGHTA, FQGNSA. The chain's CDR3 is CASVPPGTLRSEQFF. DNA for the CDR3: TGTGCCAGCGTCCCCCCGGGGACCCTTCGGAGTGAGCAGTTCTTC.

V is TRBV19 and J is TRBJ2-1, with unresolved D. CDR1 and CDR2 (germline): LNHDA, SQIVND (reference sequence). The CDR3 consists of 15 residues. V lost 6 bases to trimming and J lost 3 bases, with 15 bases between them. The CDR3 here is CASSPDPGHYNEQFF. For the CDR3, the DNA is TGTGCCAGTAGCCCGGACCCCGGTCACTACAATGAGCAGTTCTTC.

This clone occurred once. The genes are TRBV6-5 and TRBJ2-5; no clear D. The ends were cut back, 6 bases at V and 7 bases at J, with 9 bases in the middle. The CDR3 contains 11 residues. CDR1 and CDR2 (germline): MNHEY, SVGAGI. CDR3 protein: CASSHLGTQYF. The CDR3, as DNA: TGTGCCAGCAGCCACCTGGGGACCCAGTACTTC.

The CDR3 spells CASSETASGNTIYF. CDR3 sequence (DNA): TGTGCCAGCAGTGAAACGGCCTCTGGAAACACCATATATTTT. V gene TRBV6-1 combines with J gene TRBJ1-3; D unresolved. This CDR3 has 14 residues. Germline CDR1 MNHNS, CDR2 SASEGT. Trimming stripped 2 bases from V and 0 bases from J, with 5 bases between.

The gene calls are TRBV5-1 and TRBJ2-1; 11 bases are a match to TRBD1. This CDR3 has 15 amino acids. V lost 3 bases and J lost 8; bases outside the gene matches: 7. Germline V CDR1 and CDR2: SGHRS, YFSETQ. CDR3 residues: CASSSGTGGTYEQFF. In nucleotides, the CDR3 is TGCGCCAGCAGCTCCGGGACAGGGGGTACCTATGAGCAGTTCTTC.

The chain has TRBV6-2 or TRBV6-3 and TRBJ2-2; 7 bases match TRBD2. CDR1 is MNHEY and CDR2 is SVGEGT in the germline V gene. The length of the CDR3 is 14 residues. The V and J ends lost 2 bases and 6 bases, in that order; junction bases with no gene match: 3. The CDR3, as DNA: TGTGCCAGCAGTTACGGACGGGGGGCCGGGGAGCTGTTTTTT. It encodes CASSYGRGAGELFF.

The V and J genes are TRBV5-1 and TRBJ2-6; D call uncertain. This CDR3 has 14 amino acids. Trimming shortened V by 3 bases and J by 2 bases, and 6 bases separated the two germline ends. CDR1 is SGHRS and CDR2 is YFSETQ in the germline V gene. The CDR3 DNA reads TGCGCCAGCAGCTCCTCAGCTGGGGCCAACGTCCTGACTTTC. Translating gives CASSSSAGANVLTF.

This rearrangement joins TRBV28 to TRBJ1-5, with D possibly matching TRBD1 (6 bases). CDR1 is MDHEN and CDR2 is SYDVKM in the germline V gene. CDR3 size: 19 residues. V lost 3 bases to trimming and J lost 5 bases, with 26 bases between them. The CDR3: CASSLFGRSGGWDYQPQHF. The DNA of the CDR3 is TGTGCCAGCAGTTTGTTTGGTAGGTCCGGGGGCTGGGATTATCAGCCCCAGCATTTT.

The rearrangement joins TRBV12-5 to TRBJ1-3; D uncertain. Trimming pared 1 base from V and 0 bases from J, leaving 13 bases between. Germline V gene lookup returns CDR1 LGHNT and CDR2 FRNRAP. This CDR3 region has 17 residues. CDR3 loop: CASGLDSWHSSGNTIYF. Here the CDR3 DNA reads TGTGCTAGTGGTTTGGATTCGTGGCACTCCTCTGGAAACACCATATATTTT.

This sequence joins TRBV11-1 and TRBJ2-1; 7 bases are a match to TRBD1. Germline trimming cut 3 bases from V and 15 bases from J; bases unmatched to any gene: 8. This CDR3 contains 12 residues. The germline CDR1 and CDR2 sequences are SGHAT and FQDESV (reference sequence). The CDR3 sequence: CASSFRGGQLFF. Here the CDR3 DNA reads TGTGCCAGCAGCTTTAGAGGGGGACAGCTGTTCTTC.

The chain recombines TRBV10-1 with TRBJ1-2; D is possibly TRBD1 (5 bases). This CDR3 region has 13 residues. The germline V gene encodes CDR1 WNHNN and CDR2 SYGVQD (reference sequence). V lost 4 bases and J lost 5, with 11 bases in between. CDR3 coding DNA: TGCGCCAGCAGTGTCAGGGCAAGATATGGCTACACCTTC. Translation: CASSVRARYGYTF.

The V gene is TRBV28, the J gene TRBJ1-5, with 7 bases that match TRBD1. Unmatched junction bases numbered 11, after V lost 6 bases and J lost 6 bases. Germline V gene data show CDR1 as MDHEN and CDR2 as SYDVKM. The CDR3 spans 15 residues. As DNA, the CDR3 is TGTGCCAGCAGACCCGAGACAGGGAATAGTCAGCCCCAGCATTTT. Protein: CASRPETGNSQPQHF.

Of note for this clone: At one of its ends the junction is not consistent with the germline gene, which may arise from a read error. The chain employs TRBV7-7 and TRBJ2-5; no clear D gene. The germline gives CDR1 SSHAT, CDR2 FNYEAQ (reference sequence). This CDR3 spans 14 amino acids. CDR3 DNA: TGTGCTAGCAGCTACGGACGTACCGGGCAGACCCAGTACTTC. Amino acid sequence: CASSYGRTGQTQYF.

This clone has only a few counts. The chain combines TRBV9 with TRBJ1-2; D is unclear. The CDR3 covers 15 residues. V shed 4 bases and J shed 8 bases, with 21 bases lying between them. CDR1 SGDLS and CDR2 YYNGEE come from the germline V gene. CDR3 sequence reads: CASSPTPWREEGYTF. The DNA of the CDR3 is TGTGCCAGCAGCCCCACCCCCTGGAGGGAGGAGGGCTACACCTTC.

The rearrangement links TRBV30 to TRBJ2-1; possibly TRBD2 for D (6 bases). CDR1 is GTSNPN and CDR2 is SVGIG in the germline V gene (reference sequence). Between the trimmed V and J ends, which lost 0 bases and 4 bases, there was a span of 10 bases. The CDR3 is made up of 14 amino acids. The CDR3 nucleotides are TGTGCCTGGAGTGTTGGGGGGTCTTACAATGAGCAGTTCTTC. This translates into CAWSVGGSYNEQFF.

This clone was counted many times. This rearrangement joins TRBV5-1 to TRBJ2-3; D might be TRBD1 (6 bases). Germline values: CDR1 SGHRS, CDR2 YFSETQ. This CDR3 has 13 amino acids. Deletions cut 5 bases from V and 2 bases from J, with 9 bases between. CDR3 sequence reads: CASSYRVTDTQYF. CDR3 in DNA: TGCGCCAGCAGTTACAGGGTCACAGATACGCAGTATTTT. Full variable domain (outside the CDR3, taken from reference TRBV5-1 and TRBJ2-3): KAGVTQTPRYLIKTRGQQVTLSCSPISGHRSVSWYQQTPGQGLQFLFEYFSETQRNKGNFPGRFSGRQFSNSRSEMNVSTLELGDSALYLCASSYRVTDTQYFGPGTRLTVL.